The 15 T cell receptor beta chains presented below share a single source sample, sequenced in a study of T-cell memory formation after mild COVID-19. In TCRdb, the 5' RACE reads were re-called with MiXCR into one record per CDR3 protein. This sample carries over 400,000 distinct CDR3 sequences, 23% of them seen once, and the ten largest clones take around 12%. Sequences were obtained from PBMCs or a T cell subset sorted from them (not recorded which). The source is an adult woman who had mild COVID-19 (a few samples of this study predate the infection). Cell type and time point are not known.

This clonotype was found a few times. The chain uses TRBV4-1 and TRBJ2-1; weak D call: TRBD2 (6 bases). Trimming cost V 6 bases and J 6 bases, with 18 bases left between them. The length of the CDR3 is 15 residues. In germline, CDR1 is MGHRA, CDR2 YSYEKL. The CDR3 sequence: CASRGEWGVSNEQFF. The CDR3 region has the DNA TGCGCCAGCAGGGGGGAATGGGGGGTATCCAATGAGCAGTTCTTC.

The chain links TRBV29-1 to TRBJ2-7; TRBD1 might be the D (5 bases). Germline CDR1 reads SQVTM; CDR2 reads ANQGSEA. Trimming took 7 bases from V and 3 from J, leaving 10 bases between them. The CDR3 is 11 amino acids. The CDR3 DNA follows: TGCAGCGCCGGACATTTCTACGAGCAGTACTTC. It yields the protein CSAGHFYEQYF.

The chain combines TRBV18 with TRBJ2-3; D gene ambiguous. CDR1 KGHSH and CDR2 LQKENI come from the germline V gene. Trimming stripped 3 bases from V and 2 bases from J, with 12 bases between. The CDR3 is 15 amino acids. The CDR3 here is CASSPSRSLTDTQYF. The CDR3 nucleotides read TGTGCCAGCTCACCCTCCAGGAGTCTCACAGATACGCAGTATTTT.

This sequence joins TRBV29-1 and TRBJ1-2, with D possibly TRBD1 on 6 matching bases. CDR3 length: 12 amino acids. V shed 6 bases and J shed 12 bases, with 20 bases lying between them. Per germline, CDR1 SQVTM and CDR2 ANQGSEA. CDR3 region: CSVAGWGHSHTF. For the CDR3, the DNA is TGCAGCGTCGCGGGCTGGGGGCATTCGCACACCTTC.

The chain employs TRBV6-5 and TRBJ1-4; a possible D gene is TRBD1 (6 bases). Trimming shortened V by 2 bases and J by 8 bases, and 15 bases separated the two germline ends. The CDR3 covers 15 residues. Germline V lookup: CDR1 MNHEY, CDR2 SVGAGI. The CDR3 sequence is CASSYPQGLGEKLFF. The CDR3 DNA is TGTGCCAGCAGTTACCCACAGGGTCTGGGGGAAAAACTGTTTTTT.

Ten or more counts support this clonotype. The chain is built from TRBV29-1 and TRBJ1-2, with 7 bases lining up with TRBD1. CDR3 length: 12 amino acids. V trimming: 7 bases; J trimming: 3 bases; junction bases outside the gene matches: 5. Germline CDR1 SQVTM, CDR2 ANQGSEA. In DNA form, the CDR3 reads TGCAGCGCCGAAGACAGGGACTATGGCTACACCTTC. Residues: CSAEDRDYGYTF. Complete variable domain (other parts from reference TRBV29-1 and TRBJ1-2): SAVISQKPSRDICQRGTSLTIQCQVDSQVTMMFWYRQQPGQSLTLIATANQGSEATYESGFVIDKFPISRPNLTFSTLTVSNMSPEDSSIYLCSAEDRDYGYTFGSGTRLTVV.

V gene TRBV25-1 combines with J gene TRBJ2-7, with 7 bases that match TRBD1. V trimming: 3 bases; J trimming: 5 bases; junction bases outside the gene matches: 7. Germline CDR1 MGHDK, CDR2 SYGVNS. This CDR3 has 14 residues. CDR3 protein: CASSDWGTADEQYF. The CDR3 DNA is TGTGCCAGCAGTGATTGGGGGACAGCTGACGAGCAGTACTTC.

The rearrangement uses TRBV18 and TRBJ2-1; 7 positions match TRBD1. V was clipped by 6 bases and J by 5 bases; unmatched bases: 10. In germline, CDR1 is KGHSH, CDR2 LQKENI. The CDR3 spans 15 residues. CDR3 in amino acids: CASSAEGAIHNEQFF. The CDR3 DNA sequence: TGTGCCAGCTCCGCCGAGGGGGCGATCCACAATGAGCAGTTCTTC.

In its sample, this clonotype was seen a few times. This chain uses TRBV12-3 or TRBV12-4 with TRBJ1-1; no clear D gene. CDR3 size: 14 residues. Trimming took 6 bases from V and 0 from J, leaving 11 bases between them. The CDR3 here is CASRYRTMNTEAFF. CDR3 DNA: TGTGCCAGCAGGTATAGGACCATGAACACTGAAGCTTTCTTT.

This clonotype was detected only a few times. This chain joins TRBV28 and TRBJ2-7; TRBD1 matches 12 bases. The J segment lost 4 bases and the V segment lost 7 bases, leaving 8 bases of the junction unmatched. CDR3 length: 15 residues. Per germline, CDR1 MDHEN and CDR2 SYDVKM. CDR3 DNA sequence: TGTGCCAGCATCACAGGGACAGGGGGCGGTTACGAGCAGTACTTC. This codes for CASITGTGGGYEQYF.

This clonotype showed up just a few times. The rearrangement joins TRBV4-1 to TRBJ1-6, with TRBD1 as a possible D gene (6 bases). The CDR3 is 19 amino acids. Between the trimmed V and J ends, which lost 3 bases and 8 bases, there was a span of 26 bases. Germline V gene sequence: CDR1 MGHRA, CDR2 YSYEKL. CDR3 sequence (DNA): TGCGCCAGCAGCCAGTTTAAGACCTCGACAGGATTACACTATTCACCCCTCCACTTT. Its translation: CASSQFKTSTGLHYSPLHF.

In its sample, this clonotype was seen a few times. The chain is built from TRBV29-1 and TRBJ2-5; D is possibly TRBD1 (6 bases). The CDR3 runs 15 residues. Germline CDR1 and CDR2: SQVTM and ANQGSEA. Deletions cut 2 bases from V and 5 bases from J, with 18 bases between. In DNA form, the CDR3 reads TGCAGCGTTGAAATTATAGGAGTAAGGGGGGAGACCCAGTACTTC. It is translated as CSVEIIGVRGETQYF.

This clonotype turned up a few times. The chain couples TRBV20-1 to TRBJ1-5; D perhaps matches TRBD1 (6 bases). The CDR3 has 15 residues. Germline V gives CDR1 DFQATT, CDR2 SNEGSKA (reference sequence). The V gene lost 1 base and the J gene lost 2 bases, with 12 bases spanning the gap. The CDR3: CSARVGPGGNQPQHF. The CDR3 DNA follows: TGCAGTGCTAGAGTAGGGCCAGGGGGCAATCAGCCCCAGCATTTT.

This clonotype came up a few times. The chain joins TRBV5-5 to TRBJ2-6; D is perhaps TRBD1 (6 bases). The germline V gene has CDR1 SGHKS and CDR2 YYEKEE (reference sequence). The CDR3 loop spans 15 amino acids. Trimming left V 6 bases short and J 0 bases short, with 10 bases between. CDR3 protein: CASTLTGSGANVLTF. CDR3 nucleotides: TGTGCCAGCACCCTGACAGGCTCTGGGGCCAACGTCCTGACTTTC.

The rearrangement links TRBV15 to TRBJ2-1; 9 bases map to TRBD2. Germline V gene sequence: CDR1 LNHNV, CDR2 YYDKDF (reference sequence). The CDR3 totals 16 residues. The junction had 15 bases not matched to a gene; V was cut back by 8 bases and J by 7 bases. CDR3 in DNA: TGTGCCACCTTATCACGAATAGCGGGAGAACGGAATGAGCAGTTCTTC. It translates to CATLSRIAGERNEQFF.